The subject of this entry is one TCR beta chain. As yet, its antigen is unknown. At one end, the junction sequence differs from germline, possibly due to a read error. The sample belongs to a study of Ad26.COV2.S vaccination and SARS-CoV-2 variants. Study-level background: Once, or twice with 56 days between doses, Ad26.COV2.S was given intramuscularly.

This CDR3 has 14 amino acids. Germline-derived CDR1 and CDR2 are LGHDT and YNNKEL (reference sequence). Study-wide results and caveats: Vaccine recipients and placebo recipients showed similar non-spike TCR breadth. Among vaccine recipients, spike-specific TCR breadth exceeded that of placebo recipients.

This sample's treatment: roughly 18 received Ad26.COV2.S at low or high dose, single or two shots; roughly five received placebo; per-sample allocation not given. Day 63 following the first vaccine or placebo injection was when the samples were taken. TCRdb's copy holds only in-frame clones and misses some; the assay was immunoSEQ multiplex PCR. The sample yields roughly 380,000 clones, roughly 85% seen once. Source: peripheral blood, taken in a trial of Ad26.COV2.S vaccine versus placebo. This receptor was obtained from a person between 18 and 60 years old who received the Ad26.COV2.S COVID-19 vaccine or a placebo. V usage is TRBV3-1 (or the pseudogene TRBV3-2) and J usage is TRBJ1-1, with D perhaps TRBD1 (6 bases). This chain's CDR3 is CASSPLLGGHETFF. The CDR3 nucleotides read TGTGCCAGCAGCCCCCTTTTAGGGGGACATGAAACTTTCTTT.